This T cell receptor beta chain was profiled in a study of cytomegalovirus exposure and HLA in healthy donors. Background on the study: Within an early data release were 85 million or so unique TCRs drawn from HLA-typed donors.

PCR involved 60 Vbeta and 13 Jbeta primers. Assay: immunoSEQ multiplex PCR; the TCRdb copy retains only in-frame clones and omits some. This sample yields around 70,000 clones, of which 65% to 80% are seen a single time; about 12% belongs to the top ten. Study-level points and caveats: Researchers counted roughly 150 TCR beta chains as cytomegalovirus-associated. The CMV antigen specificity of a few CMV-associated chains was confirmed through in vitro analysis. As was reported, the classifier diagnosed cytomegalovirus status with high specificity and sensitivity.

In this sample, this clone turned up a few times. Antigen specificity is unknown. The TCR was taken from a male donor in good health and CMV-seropositive. The specimen sequenced was PBMCs.

CDR3 DNA: TGTGCTAGTGCCAAGGGTAGCGGGAGCTTCCAGAGCTCCTACAATGAGCAGTTCTTC. This sequence encodes CASAKGSGSFQSSYNEQFF. This chain links TRBV12-5 with TRBJ2-1, with 9 bases fitting TRBD2. Germline CDR1 reads LGHNT; CDR2 reads FRNRAP. After removal of 7 bases from V and 0 bases from J, the junction contained 16 bases not matched to a gene. This CDR3 has 19 amino acids.